This is a list of T cell receptor beta chains from one sample in a study of T cell responses to AZD1222 COVID-19 vaccine. Sequencing was performed with immunoSEQ multiplex PCR; in TCRdb, only in-frame clones are kept and a portion is missing. The table lists more than 85,000 clones, 70% to 85% of them singletons. The sample here was peripheral blood, taken on day 0 of AZD1222 vaccination. These receptors originate from an adult in good health. Both conserved end residues are part of each CDR3. The D gene is left open where the match is weak.

d_call,j_call,v_call,cdr3_aa,cdr3_nt
-,TRBJ2-7,TRBV11-2,CASSPGRSYEQYF,TGTGCCAGCAGCCCGGGCCGCTCCTACGAGCAGTACTTC
TRBD2,TRBJ2-7,TRBV10-2,CASVRRGLLSYEQYF,TGCGCCAGCGTTCGGCGGGGGTTGTTGTCCTACGAGCAGTACTTC
-,TRBJ2-5,TRBV7-9,CASSFEQTQYF,TGTGCCAGCAGCTTCGAGCAGACCCAGTACTTC
TRBD2,TRBJ2-5,TRBV7-2,CASSLNAGGETQYF,TGTGCCAGCAGCTTGAACGCGGGAGGAGAGACCCAGTACTTC
TRBD1,TRBJ1-6,TRBV20-1,CSASDRGDNSPLHF,TGCAGTGCTAGTGACAGGGGGGATAATTCACCCCTCCACTTT
-,TRBJ2-5,TRBV29-1,CSVGLQATAGTQYF,TGCAGCGTCGGTCTACAGGCGACGGCTGGGACCCAGTACTTC
-,TRBJ2-3,TRBV11-2,CASSSIRDRDLDTQYF,TGTGCCAGCAGCTCAATTAGGGACCGAGACTTAGATACGCAGTATTTT
-,TRBJ2-7,TRBV5-1,CASRMGLLTYEQYF,TGCGCCAGCAGGATGGGTCTACTGACCTACGAGCAGTACTTC
-,TRBJ2-5,TRBV29-1,CSVARVGETQYF,TGCAGCGTGGCTCGGGTTGGAGAGACCCAGTACTTC
-,TRBJ2-3,TRBV3-1/TRBV3-2,CASSHEGPSTDTQYF,TGTGCCAGCAGCCACGAAGGGCCGAGCACAGATACGCAGTATTTT